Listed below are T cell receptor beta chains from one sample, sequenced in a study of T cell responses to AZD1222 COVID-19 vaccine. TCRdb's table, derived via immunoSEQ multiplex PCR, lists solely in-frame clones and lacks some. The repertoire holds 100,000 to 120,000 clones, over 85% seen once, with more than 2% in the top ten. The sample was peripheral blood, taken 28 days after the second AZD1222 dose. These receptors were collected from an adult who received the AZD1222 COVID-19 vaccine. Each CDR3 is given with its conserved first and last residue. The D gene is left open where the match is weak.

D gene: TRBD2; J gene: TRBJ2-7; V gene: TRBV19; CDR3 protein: CASSPGTSDYEQYF
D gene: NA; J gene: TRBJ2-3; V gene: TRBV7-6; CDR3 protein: CASSPEGSPNTDTQYF
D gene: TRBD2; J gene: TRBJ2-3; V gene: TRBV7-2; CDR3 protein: CASSLGGGNGDTQYF
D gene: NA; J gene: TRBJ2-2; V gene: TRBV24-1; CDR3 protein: CATSERTRLDTGELFF
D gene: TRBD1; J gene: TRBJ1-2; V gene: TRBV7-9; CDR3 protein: CASSAWDRDNYGYTF
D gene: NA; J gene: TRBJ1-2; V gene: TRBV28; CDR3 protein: CASSPAGTNYGYTF
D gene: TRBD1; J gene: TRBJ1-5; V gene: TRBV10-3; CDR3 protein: CAISGTGTGSNQPQHF
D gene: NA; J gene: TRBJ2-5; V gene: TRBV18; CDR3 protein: CASSPGSTQETQYF
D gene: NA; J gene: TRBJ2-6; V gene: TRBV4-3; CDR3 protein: CASSQGYVRGLSSGANVLTF
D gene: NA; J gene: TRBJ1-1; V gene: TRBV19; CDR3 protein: CASSLFSGHTEAFF
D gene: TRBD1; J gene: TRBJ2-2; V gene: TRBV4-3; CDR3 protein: CASSQDEGQGTGELFF
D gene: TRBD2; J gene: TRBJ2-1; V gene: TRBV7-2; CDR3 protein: CASSLVLAGVEQFF
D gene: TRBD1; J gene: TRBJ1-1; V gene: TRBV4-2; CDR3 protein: CASSQEWDRGGTEAFF
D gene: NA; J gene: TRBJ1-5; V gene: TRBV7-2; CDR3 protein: CASSQGRAGNQPQHF
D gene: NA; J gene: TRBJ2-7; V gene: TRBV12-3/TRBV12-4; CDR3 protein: CASTPGGGAEQYF
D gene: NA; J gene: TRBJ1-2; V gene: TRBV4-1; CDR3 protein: CASSQEGSNYGYTF
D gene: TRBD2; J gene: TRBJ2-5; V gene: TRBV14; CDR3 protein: CASSPGLAGTETQYF
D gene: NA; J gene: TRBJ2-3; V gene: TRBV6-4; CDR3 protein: CASSGSLSSTDTQYF
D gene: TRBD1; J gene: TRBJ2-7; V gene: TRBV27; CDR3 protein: CASSSPTGAHEQYF
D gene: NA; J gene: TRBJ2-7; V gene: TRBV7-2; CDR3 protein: CASSSSWTGYEQYF
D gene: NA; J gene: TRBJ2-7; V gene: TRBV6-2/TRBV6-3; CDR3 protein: CASSYPGQYEQYF
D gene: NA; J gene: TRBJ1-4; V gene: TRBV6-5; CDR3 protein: CASSRGEKLFF
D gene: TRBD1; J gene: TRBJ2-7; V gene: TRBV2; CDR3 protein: CASSGGQSYEQYF
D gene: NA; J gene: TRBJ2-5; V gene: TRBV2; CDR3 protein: CASNGDLQETQYF
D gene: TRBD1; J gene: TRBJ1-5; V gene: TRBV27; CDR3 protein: CASEGPGQGRPYSNQPQHF
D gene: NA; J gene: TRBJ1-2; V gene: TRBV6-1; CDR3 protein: CASSEGFSPGYTF